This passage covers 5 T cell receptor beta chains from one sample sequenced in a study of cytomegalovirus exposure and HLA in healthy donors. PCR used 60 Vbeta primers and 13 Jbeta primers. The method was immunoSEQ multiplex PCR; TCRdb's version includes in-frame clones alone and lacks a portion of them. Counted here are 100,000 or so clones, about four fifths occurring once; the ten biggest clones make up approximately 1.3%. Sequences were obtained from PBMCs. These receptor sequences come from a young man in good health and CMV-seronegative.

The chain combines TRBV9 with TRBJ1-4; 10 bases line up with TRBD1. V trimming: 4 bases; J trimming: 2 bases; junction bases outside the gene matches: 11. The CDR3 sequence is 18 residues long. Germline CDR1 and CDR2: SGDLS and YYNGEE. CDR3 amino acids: CASSSNPDRGLTNEKLFF. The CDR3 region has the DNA TGTGCCAGCAGCTCCAACCCTGACAGGGGGCTGACTAATGAAAAACTGTTTTTT.

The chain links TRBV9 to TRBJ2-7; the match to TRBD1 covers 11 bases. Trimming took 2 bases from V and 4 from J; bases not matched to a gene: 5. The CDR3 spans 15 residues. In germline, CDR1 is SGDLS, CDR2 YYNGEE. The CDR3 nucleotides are TGTGCCAGCAGCGTTTACGGGACAGGGGGTTACGAGCAGTACTTC. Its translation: CASSVYGTGGYEQYF. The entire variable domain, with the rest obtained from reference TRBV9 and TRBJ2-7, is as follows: DSGVTQTPKHLITATGQRVTLRCSPRSGDLSVYWYQQSLDQGLQFLIQYYNGEERAKGNILERFSAQQFPDLHSELNLSSLELGDSALYFCASSVYGTGGYEQYFGPGTRLTVT.

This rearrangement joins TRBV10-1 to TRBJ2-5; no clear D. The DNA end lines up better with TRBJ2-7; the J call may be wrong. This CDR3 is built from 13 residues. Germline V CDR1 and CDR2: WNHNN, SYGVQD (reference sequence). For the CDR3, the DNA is TGCGCCAGCAGTGAGTCCCCCTCCTACGAGCAGTACTTC. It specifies CASSESPSYEQYF.

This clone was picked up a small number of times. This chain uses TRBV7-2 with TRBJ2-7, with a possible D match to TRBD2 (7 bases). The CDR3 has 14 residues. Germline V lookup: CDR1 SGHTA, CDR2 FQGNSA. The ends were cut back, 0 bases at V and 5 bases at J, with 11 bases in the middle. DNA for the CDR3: TGTGCCAGCAGCTTAGCAGGGGGGAGGGACGAGCAGTACTTC. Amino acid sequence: CASSLAGGRDEQYF.

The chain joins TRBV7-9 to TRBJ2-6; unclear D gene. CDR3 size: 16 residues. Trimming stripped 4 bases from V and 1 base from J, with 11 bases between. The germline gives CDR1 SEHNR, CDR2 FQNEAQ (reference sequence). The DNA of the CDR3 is TGTGCCAGCAGCTATCTAGAGATTTCTGGGGCCAACGTCCTGACTTTC. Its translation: CASSYLEISGANVLTF.